The clone carrying this TCR beta chain was counted between two and nine times. Its cognate antigen is unknown. The data derive from a study of CD8+CD57+ T cells in acquired aplastic anemia. The CDR3 runs 14 residues. Germline CDR1 is ENHRY and CDR2 is SYGVKD. V was pared by 4 bases and J by 7 bases, with 11 bases between. Whole-study results and caveats: Both patients and controls carried the same twenty-nine CD8+ CDR3 sequences.

CDR3 and TCR beta VDJ profiling relied on a genomic DNA template. TCRdb independently ran MiXCR on the reads; one entry per CDR3 protein. The top ten hold 23% of the sample, which has 35,000 to 45,000 distinct CDR3 sequences, about 65% seen once. The specimen was sorted CD4+, CD8+, or CD8+CD57+ T cells (not recorded which) from PBMCs. This clonotype was sampled from a human donor in good health, serving as a control. The chain recombines TRBV10-3 with TRBJ1-6; no firm D call. As DNA, the CDR3 is TGTGCCATCAGTGTGGGCAGCGACAATTCACCCCTCCACTTT. Translating gives CAISVGSDNSPLHF.